Each of the 8 T cell receptor beta chains below was sequenced from the same sample in a study of T-cell reconstitution after alpha-beta-depleted transplantation in children. Using unique molecular identifiers, the investigators prepared the TCRbeta library. TCRdb re-called the PCR reads through MiXCR, storing one row per CDR3 protein. Counted here are about 980,000 distinct CDR3 sequences, roughly 31% occurring once; the ten biggest clones make up 25% to 35%. Sequences were derived from PBMCs, mostly from graft donor cells, sampled 360 days after TCRalphabeta/CD19-depleted stem cell transplant. Every receptor here comes from a boy under three years old who had a stem cell transplant for SCID, so the T cells may come from the graft donor.

This clonotype came up a few times. The gene calls are TRBV15 and TRBJ2-1; 8 bases line up with TRBD2. The CDR3 sequence is 15 residues long. After removal of 1 base from V and 7 bases from J, the junction contained 6 bases not matched to a gene. Germline V gene lookup returns CDR1 LNHNV and CDR2 YYDKDF (reference sequence). In DNA, the CDR3 is TGTGCCACCAGCAGAGGAAGCGGGGGAGGGAATGAGCAGTTCTTC. Translation: CATSRGSGGGNEQFF.

There are a few counts of this clonotype. V gene TRBV2 combines with J gene TRBJ2-5; D might be TRBD1 or TRBD2, each matching 5 bases. Trimming pared 2 bases from V and 7 bases from J, leaving 11 bases between. The CDR3 length is 13 residues. Germline assignment: CDR1 SNHLY and CDR2 FYNNEI. The CDR3 sequence is CASSETERGTQYF. CDR3 nucleotide sequence: TGTGCCAGCAGTGAAACGGAGAGGGGGACCCAGTACTTC.

At least ten counts were recorded for this clonotype. V usage is TRBV20-1 and J usage is TRBJ2-5; D unresolved. The CDR3 is 13 residues long. V was shortened by 1 base and J by 1 base, with 7 bases between the two germline ends. Germline CDR1 reads DFQATT; CDR2 reads SNEGSKA (reference sequence). The CDR3 DNA is TGCAGTGCTAGAGCGACAAGCCAAGAGACCCAGTACTTC. This translates into CSARATSQETQYF.

This clonotype came up a few times. The chain uses TRBV7-3 and TRBJ2-3; D gene unclear. Deletions cut 3 bases from V and 4 bases from J, with 11 bases between. The germline gives CDR1 SGHTA, CDR2 FQGTGA. This CDR3 comprises 14 residues. In DNA, the CDR3 is TGTGCCAGCAGCTTGGGTCGGGTGTCAGATACGCAGTATTTT. Translating gives CASSLGRVSDTQYF.

This clonotype showed up just a few times. This rearrangement joins TRBV10-2 to TRBJ1-5; tentative D call: TRBD1 (5 bases). The germline gives CDR1 WSHSY, CDR2 SAAADI. CDR3 size: 14 residues. The V gene lost 6 bases and the J gene lost 0 bases, with 9 bases spanning the gap. CDR3 sequence (DNA): TGCGCCAGCAGGGCGGGGGGTAGCAATCAGCCCCAGCATTTT. It yields the protein CASRAGGSNQPQHF.

This clonotype was seen a few times. The chain recombines TRBV27 with TRBJ1-1; TRBD1 is a possible D gene (6 bases). Trimming left V 0 bases short and J 4 bases short, with 12 bases between. Germline V CDR1 and CDR2: MNHEY, SMNVEV (reference sequence). The CDR3 spans 15 residues. Written as DNA, the CDR3 is TGTGCCAGCAGTTTATCGATAGGGGGTAGCACTGAAGCTTTCTTT. Amino acids: CASSLSIGGSTEAFF.

This clonotype has a handful of counts. The rearrangement links TRBV6-1 to TRBJ2-2; D not resolved. This CDR3 has 14 residues. V gave up 1 base and J gave up 8 bases, with 11 bases separating them. Germline assignment: CDR1 MNHNS and CDR2 SASEGT. CDR3 bases: TGTGCCAGCAGTGAAGACTGGGGTTTGGGGGAGCTGTTTTTT. This gives the protein CASSEDWGLGELFF.

The rearrangement joins TRBV11-2 to TRBJ2-3; either TRBD1 or TRBD2 may fit D (5 bases each). The germline gives CDR1 SGHAT, CDR2 FQNNGV. The CDR3 totals 15 residues. Trimming removed 5 bases at V and 0 bases at J, with 12 bases between. The CDR3 loop reads CASSIPGPSTDTQYF. The CDR3 DNA follows: TGTGCCAGCAGCATCCCGGGACCTAGCACAGATACGCAGTATTTT.